A single sample gave rise to the 4 T cell receptor beta chains below, sequenced in a study of blood T cell repertoires in COVID-19 (dated by TCRdb to the early 2020s). Libraries were constructed by the immunoSEQ multiplex PCR assay. TCRdb stores this immuneACCESS table with in-frame sequences only. Part of the clones is absent; in the studies checked, under half of the shortfall reflects unresolved V genes, and no reason is known for the rest. The sample records about 170,000 clones, 79% of which are singletons. 15% to 20% of the sample is in the top ten clones. The sequencing input was PBMCs or T cells enriched from blood (not recorded which). The receptor set was obtained from a woman in her sixties or seventies in a cohort exposed to, infected with or recovered from COVID-19 (not recorded which).

J is TRBJ1-1 and V is TRBV2, with a possible D match to TRBD1 (5 bases). From germline, CDR1 is SNHLY and CDR2 FYNNEI. The germline V and J ends were trimmed by 6 bases and 3 bases, with 20 bases remaining between them. The CDR3 runs to 16 residues. The CDR3 coding sequence is TGTGCCAGCAGCGACCATTCCTCAGGGTCTGACACTGAAGCTTTCTTT. Amino acid sequence: CASSDHSSGSDTEAFF. The full variable domain, completed using reference TRBV2 and TRBJ1-1, is EPEVTQTPSHQVTQMGQEVILRCVPISNHLYFYWYRQILGQKVEFLVSFYNNEISEKSEIFDDQFSVERPDGSNFTLKIRSTKLEDSAMYFCASSDHSSGSDTEAFFGQGTRLTVV.

The rearrangement uses TRBV2 and TRBJ2-3; 10 nucleotides line up with TRBD1. V gave up 6 bases and J gave up 3 bases; unmatched junction bases: 12. This CDR3 spans 17 amino acids. Germline lookup yields CDR1 SNHLY and CDR2 FYNNEI. CDR3 sequence (DNA): TGTGCCAGCAGCAACCCGTGGGACAGGGGCAATACAGATACGCAGTATTTT. The encoded protein is CASSNPWDRGNTDTQYF. The entire variable domain, with the rest obtained from reference TRBV2 and TRBJ2-3, is as follows: EPEVTQTPSHQVTQMGQEVILRCVPISNHLYFYWYRQILGQKVEFLVSFYNNEISEKSEIFDDQFSVERPDGSNFTLKIRSTKLEDSAMYFCASSNPWDRGNTDTQYFGPGTRLTVL.

V is TRBV28 and J is TRBJ2-5; tentative D call: TRBD1 (6 bases). Germline V gene data show CDR1 as MDHEN and CDR2 as SYDVKM. The CDR3 spans 14 residues. V was clipped by 6 bases and J by 5 bases, with 16 bases between them. The CDR3 sequence is CASRLSQGGETQYF. The CDR3 DNA sequence: TGTGCCAGCAGACTCTCACAGGGTGGCGAGACCCAGTACTTC.

The chain employs TRBV7-2 and TRBJ2-7, with TRBD1 identical over 8 bases. CDR1 SGHTA and CDR2 FQGNSA come from the germline V gene. The CDR3 consists of 14 residues. V lost 5 bases and J lost 6; bases outside the gene matches: 9. CDR3 in DNA: TGTGCCAGCAGCCCAACCAGACAGGGGAGCGAGCAGTACTTC. It specifies CASSPTRQGSEQYF.